One and the same sample provided the 8 T cell receptor beta chains below, sequenced in a study of neurological immune-mediated disorders. TCRdb reprocessed the 5' RACE reads with MiXCR, giving one entry per CDR3 protein. The profile covers tens of thousands of distinct CDR3 sequences, with roughly 10% appearing a single time and roughly a tenth taken by the ten largest. Indicated time point: longitudinal time-point 1 (baseline). Sample: PBMCs. Receptors were obtained from a man aged 30 to 45 in good health.

This clonotype appeared many times. The chain uses TRBV28 and TRBJ1-5; no clear D. V was cut by 6 bases and J by 7 bases, with 16 bases left in between. The germline V gene encodes CDR1 MDHEN and CDR2 SYDVKM. The CDR3 sequence is 14 residues long. The CDR3 sequence: CASSPIKREQPQHF. In nucleotides, the CDR3 is TGTGCCAGCAGCCCAATCAAACGGGAACAGCCCCAGCATTTT.

This clonotype was seen many times. The chain joins TRBV20-1 to TRBJ1-6; a possible D gene is TRBD1 (6 bases). Trimming pared 0 bases from V and 7 bases from J, leaving 16 bases between. This CDR3 contains 16 residues. The V gene's germline CDR1 is DFQATT and CDR2 SNEGSKA (reference sequence). CDR3 sequence reads: CSARDGRDNLNSPLHF. The CDR3 bases are TGCAGTGCTAGAGATGGCCGGGACAACCTAAATTCACCCCTCCACTTT.

This clonotype was picked up many times. The CDR3, as DNA: TGTGCCAGCAGCTCCCCAAAAGAGGCGGGAGGGGTTGGCGAGCAGTACTTC. Translating gives CASSSPKEAGGVGEQYF. The V gene is TRBV7-6, the J gene TRBJ2-7, with TRBD2 matching over 9 bases. V lost 4 bases and J lost 6; bases outside the gene matches: 16. The CDR3 length is 17 residues. Germline-derived CDR1 and CDR2 are SGHVS and FNYEAQ.

This clonotype was observed at least ten times. The chain joins TRBV19 to TRBJ1-1, with D perhaps matching TRBD1 (5 bases). Germline CDR1 reads LNHDA; CDR2 reads SQIVND (reference sequence). V was cut by 7 bases and J by 11 bases, with 32 bases left in between. This CDR3 region has 17 residues. CDR3 amino acids: CASIPWAGEASPHRAFF. The CDR3 DNA reads as TGTGCCAGTATCCCTTGGGCGGGGGAGGCGTCGCCCCACCGGGCTTTCTTT.

This clonotype occurred many times. The V gene is TRBV5-1, the J gene TRBJ2-3; no clear D gene. The CDR3 is 14 amino acids. V lost 0 bases to trimming and J lost 6 bases, with 11 bases between them. The germline CDR1 and CDR2 sequences are SGHRS and YFSETQ. The CDR3 DNA sequence: TGCGCCAGCAGCTTGGGCGCCTCCATGGATACGCAGTATTTT. It specifies CASSLGASMDTQYF.

This clonotype was observed many times. The genes are TRBV20-1 and TRBJ2-5; no clear D gene. Germline CDR1 is DFQATT and CDR2 is SNEGSKA (reference sequence). V lost 6 bases and J 1 base, leaving 12 bases between the germline ends. The CDR3 loop spans 13 amino acids. CDR3 sequence reads: CSAAGQTQETQYF. DNA of the CDR3: TGCAGTGCCGCCGGGCAGACCCAAGAGACCCAGTACTTC.

The V and J genes are TRBV29-1 and TRBJ1-1; possibly TRBD1 for D (5 bases). The CDR3 runs to 10 residues. Deletions cut 4 bases from V and 8 bases from J, with 8 bases between. Germline values: CDR1 SQVTM, CDR2 ANQGSEA. CDR3 protein: CSVGRDEAFF. In DNA, the CDR3 is TGCAGCGTTGGCCGGGACGAAGCTTTCTTT.

This clonotype was picked up many times. The J gene is TRBJ1-5, the V gene TRBV12-3 or TRBV12-4; D remains unclear. Trimming cost V 5 bases and J 6 bases, with 14 bases left between them. This CDR3 has 14 residues. The CDR3 DNA reads TGTGCCAGCAGTGCGACGGTCGGGGTTCAGCCCCAGCATTTT. It specifies CASSATVGVQPQHF.